This T cell receptor beta chain stems from a study of early T cells in non-severe SARS-CoV-2 infection. Turning to the study itself: It was bulk RNA from unsorted whole blood that was sequenced, and the chains were unpaired. Study-wide results and caveats: Database matching using VDJdb favored anti-spike CD8 responses, with private and CD4 specificities left missing.

Researchers attached unique molecular identifiers to individual cDNA molecules. TCRdb ran MiXCR on the 5' RACE reads and lists one entry per CDR3 protein. In the table there are 50,000 to 65,000 distinct CDR3 sequences, about 10% of which are singletons. This CDR3 is 17 amino acids long. Trimming removed 6 bases at V and 2 bases at J, with 22 bases between. Germline V gene lookup returns CDR1 LGHNT and CDR2 FRNRAP. This clonotype was recorded at least ten times. Its target is not known. Sequenced material: whole blood, taken at baseline. The source is an adult who was a healthcare worker with PCR-confirmed SARS-CoV-2 infection or an uninfected control (not recorded which). The rearrangement uses TRBV12-5 and TRBJ1-2; D gene ambiguous. CDR3 nucleotide sequence: TGTGCTAGTGGCCAAGTTCTTCCCAAAGCGACAAACTATGGCTACACCTTC. Translated, it gives CASGQVLPKATNYGYTF.